This TCR beta chain was retrieved from a study of cytomegalovirus exposure and HLA in healthy donors. There are 12 residues in the CDR3. Germline V gene sequence: CDR1 SGHDN, CDR2 FVKESK. The V and J ends lost 4 bases and 12 bases respectively, with 13 bases between them. 60 Vbeta and 13 Jbeta primers were used in PCR. Profiled with immunoSEQ multiplex PCR; TCRdb holds only in-frame clones, not every one. Among tens of thousands of clones listed, 78% were seen once. The TCR sequence derives from a man aged 35 to 55 in good health and CMV-seronegative. The sample comprised PBMCs. J is TRBJ2-1 and V is TRBV14; tentatively, D is TRBD1 (6 bases). CDR3 sequence (DNA): TGTGCCAGCAGCCTACAGGGTATAGGGCAGTTCTTC. As protein: CASSLQGIGQFF.